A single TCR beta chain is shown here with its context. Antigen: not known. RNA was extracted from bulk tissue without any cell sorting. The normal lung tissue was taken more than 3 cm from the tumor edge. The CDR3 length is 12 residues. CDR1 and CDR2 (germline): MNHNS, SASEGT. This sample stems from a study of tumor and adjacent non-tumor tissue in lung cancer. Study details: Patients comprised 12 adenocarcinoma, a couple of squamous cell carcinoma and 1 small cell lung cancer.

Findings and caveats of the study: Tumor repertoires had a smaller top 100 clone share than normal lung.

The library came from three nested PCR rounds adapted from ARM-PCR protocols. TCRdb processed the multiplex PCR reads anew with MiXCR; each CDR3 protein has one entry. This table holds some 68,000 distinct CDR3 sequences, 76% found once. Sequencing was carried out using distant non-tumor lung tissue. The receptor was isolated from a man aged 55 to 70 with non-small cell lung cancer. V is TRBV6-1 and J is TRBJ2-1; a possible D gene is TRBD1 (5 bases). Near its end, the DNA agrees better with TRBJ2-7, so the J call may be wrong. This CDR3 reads CASKEGVNEQYF. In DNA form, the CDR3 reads TGTGCCAGCAAAGAAGGGGTCAATGAGCAGTACTTC.